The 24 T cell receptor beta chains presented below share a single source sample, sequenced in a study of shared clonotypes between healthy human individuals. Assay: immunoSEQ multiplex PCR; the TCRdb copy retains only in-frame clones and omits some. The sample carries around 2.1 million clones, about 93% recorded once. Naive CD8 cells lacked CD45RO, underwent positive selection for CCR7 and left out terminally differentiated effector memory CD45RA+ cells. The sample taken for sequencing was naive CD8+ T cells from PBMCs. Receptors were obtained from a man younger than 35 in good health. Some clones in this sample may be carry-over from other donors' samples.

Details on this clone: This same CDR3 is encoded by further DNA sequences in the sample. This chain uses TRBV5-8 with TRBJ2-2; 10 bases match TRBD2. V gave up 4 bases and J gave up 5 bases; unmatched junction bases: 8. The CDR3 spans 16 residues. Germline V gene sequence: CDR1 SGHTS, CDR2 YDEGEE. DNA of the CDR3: TGTGCCAGCAGCCCCGGGCTAGCGGGAGTTACCGGGGAGCTGTTTTTT. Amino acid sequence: CASSPGLAGVTGELFF.

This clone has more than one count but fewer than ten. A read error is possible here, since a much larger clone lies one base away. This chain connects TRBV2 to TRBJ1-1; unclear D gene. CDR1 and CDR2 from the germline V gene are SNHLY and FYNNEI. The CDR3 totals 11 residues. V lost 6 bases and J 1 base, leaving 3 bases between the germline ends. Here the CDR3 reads CASSWNTEAFF. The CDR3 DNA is TGTGCCAGCAGCTGGAACACTGAAGCTTTCTTT.

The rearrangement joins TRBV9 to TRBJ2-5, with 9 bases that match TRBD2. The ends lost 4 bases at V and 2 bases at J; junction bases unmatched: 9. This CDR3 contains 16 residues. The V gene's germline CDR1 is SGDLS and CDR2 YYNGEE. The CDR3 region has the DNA TGTGCCAGCAGCTTCGCTAGCGGGACGGGGCAAGAGACCCAGTACTTC. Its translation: CASSFASGTGQETQYF.

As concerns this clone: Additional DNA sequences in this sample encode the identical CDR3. Here the CDR3 DNA reads TGTGCCAGCAGCCCACAGGGAAGCGAGCAGTACTTC. This sequence encodes CASSPQGSEQYF. This chain connects TRBV7-9 to TRBJ2-7, with D possibly matching TRBD1 (6 bases). Looked up from germline, CDR1 is SEHNR and CDR2 is FQNEAQ (reference sequence). V shed 5 bases and J shed 6 bases, with 11 bases lying between them. The CDR3 has 12 residues.

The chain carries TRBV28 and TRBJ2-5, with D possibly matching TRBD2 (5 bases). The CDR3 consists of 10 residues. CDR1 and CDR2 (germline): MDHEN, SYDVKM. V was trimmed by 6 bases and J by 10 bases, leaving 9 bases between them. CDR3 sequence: CASSRGVQYF. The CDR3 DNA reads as TGTGCCAGCAGCCGGGGAGTCCAGTACTTC.

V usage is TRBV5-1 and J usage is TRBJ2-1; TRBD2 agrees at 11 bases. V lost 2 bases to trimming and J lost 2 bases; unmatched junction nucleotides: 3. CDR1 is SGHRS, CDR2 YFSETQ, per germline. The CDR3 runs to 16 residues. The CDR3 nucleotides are TGCGCCAGCAGCTTCCCGACTAGCGGGACCTACAATGAGCAGTTCTTC. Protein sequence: CASSFPTSGTYNEQFF.

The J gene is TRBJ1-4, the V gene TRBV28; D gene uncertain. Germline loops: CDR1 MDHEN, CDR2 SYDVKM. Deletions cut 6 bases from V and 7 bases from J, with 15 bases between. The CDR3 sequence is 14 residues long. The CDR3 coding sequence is TGTGCCAGCAGCCCCGGGGTAGGACGTGAAAAACTGTTTTTT. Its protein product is CASSPGVGREKLFF.

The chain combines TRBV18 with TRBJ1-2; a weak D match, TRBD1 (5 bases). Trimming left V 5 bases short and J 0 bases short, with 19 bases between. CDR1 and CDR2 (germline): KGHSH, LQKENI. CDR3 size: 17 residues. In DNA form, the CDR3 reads TGTGCCAGCTCAGTGAACCTGGGACGAGGAGCTAACTATGGCTACACCTTC. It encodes CASSVNLGRGANYGYTF. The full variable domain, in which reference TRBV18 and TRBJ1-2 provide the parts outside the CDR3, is NAGVMQNPRHLVRRRGQEARLRCSPMKGHSHVYWYRQLPEEGLKFMVYLQKENIIDESGMPKERFSAEFPKEGPSILRIQQVVRGDSAAYFCASSVNLGRGANYGYTFGSGTRLTVV.

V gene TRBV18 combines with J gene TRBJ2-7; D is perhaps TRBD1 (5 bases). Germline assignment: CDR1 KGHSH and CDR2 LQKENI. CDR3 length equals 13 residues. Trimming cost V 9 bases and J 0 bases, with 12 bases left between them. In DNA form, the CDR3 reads TGTGCCAGACCAACGGACAACTCCTACGAGCAGTACTTC. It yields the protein CARPTDNSYEQYF.

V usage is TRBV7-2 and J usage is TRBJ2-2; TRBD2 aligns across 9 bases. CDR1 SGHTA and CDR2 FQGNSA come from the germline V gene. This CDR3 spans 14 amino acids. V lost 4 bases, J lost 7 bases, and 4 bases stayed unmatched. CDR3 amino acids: CASSYLAGHGELFF. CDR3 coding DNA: TGTGCCAGCAGCTATCTAGCGGGACACGGGGAGCTGTTTTTT.

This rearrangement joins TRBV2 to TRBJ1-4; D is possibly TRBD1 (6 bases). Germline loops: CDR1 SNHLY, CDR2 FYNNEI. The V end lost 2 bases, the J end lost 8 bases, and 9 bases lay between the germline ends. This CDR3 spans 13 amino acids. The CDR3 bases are TGTGCCAGCAGTGAAAGACAGGTCGAAAAACTGTTTTTT. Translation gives CASSERQVEKLFF.

The CDR3 coding sequence is TGTGCCAGCAGTTTGTCGGGCGGGACAGATTACGAGCAGTACTTC. As protein: CASSLSGGTDYEQYF. This sequence joins TRBV7-3 and TRBJ2-7, with TRBD1 as a possible D gene (7 bases). V lost 6 bases to trimming and J lost 4 bases, with 19 bases between them. This CDR3 spans 15 amino acids. Per germline, CDR1 SGHTA and CDR2 FQGTGA.

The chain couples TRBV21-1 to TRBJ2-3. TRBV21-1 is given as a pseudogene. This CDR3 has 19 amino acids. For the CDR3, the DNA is TGTGCCAGCAGCAAAGATATGAGGACGGAGACCGCTAGCACAGATACGCAGTATTTT. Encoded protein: CASSKDMRTETASTDTQYF.

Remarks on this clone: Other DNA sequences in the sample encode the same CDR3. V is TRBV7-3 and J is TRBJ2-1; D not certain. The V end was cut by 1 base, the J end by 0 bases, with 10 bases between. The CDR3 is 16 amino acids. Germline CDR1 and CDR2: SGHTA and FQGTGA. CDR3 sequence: CASSLSGGSSYNEQFF. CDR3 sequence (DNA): TGTGCCAGCAGCTTAAGCGGCGGCAGCTCCTACAATGAGCAGTTCTTC.

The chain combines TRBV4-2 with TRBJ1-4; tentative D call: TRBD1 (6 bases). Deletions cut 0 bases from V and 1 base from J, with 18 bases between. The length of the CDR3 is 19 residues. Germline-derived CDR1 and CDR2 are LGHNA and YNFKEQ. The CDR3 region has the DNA TGTGCCAGCAGCCAAGAACAGGGACTCAACCGTGGAACTAATGAAAAACTGTTTTTT. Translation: CASSQEQGLNRGTNEKLFF.

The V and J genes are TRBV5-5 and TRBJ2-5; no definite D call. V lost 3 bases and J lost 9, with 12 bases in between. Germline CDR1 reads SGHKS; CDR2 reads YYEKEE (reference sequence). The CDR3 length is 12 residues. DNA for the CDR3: TGTGCCAGCAGCTATGGGAAGGCGTCCCAGTACTTC. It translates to CASSYGKASQYF.

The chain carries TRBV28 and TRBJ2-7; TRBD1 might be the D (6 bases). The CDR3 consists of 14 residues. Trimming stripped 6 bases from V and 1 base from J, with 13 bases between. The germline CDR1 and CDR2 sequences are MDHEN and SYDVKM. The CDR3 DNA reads TGTGCCAGCAGCAGTCGGACAGTGTCCTACGAGCAGTACTTC. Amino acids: CASSSRTVSYEQYF.

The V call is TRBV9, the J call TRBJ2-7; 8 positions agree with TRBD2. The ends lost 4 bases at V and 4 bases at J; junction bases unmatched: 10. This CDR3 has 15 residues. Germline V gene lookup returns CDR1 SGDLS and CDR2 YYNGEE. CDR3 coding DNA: TGTGCCAGCAGCCCCGGGGGGGGCGGGGGTTACGAGCAGTACTTC. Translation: CASSPGGGGGYEQYF.

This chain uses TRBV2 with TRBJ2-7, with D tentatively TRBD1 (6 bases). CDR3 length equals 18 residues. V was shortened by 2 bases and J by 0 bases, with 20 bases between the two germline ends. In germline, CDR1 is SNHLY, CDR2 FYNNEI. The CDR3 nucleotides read TGTGCCAGCAGTGAACCAGCGGACAGAATTGCGAGCTCCTACGAGCAGTACTTC. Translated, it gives CASSEPADRIASSYEQYF.

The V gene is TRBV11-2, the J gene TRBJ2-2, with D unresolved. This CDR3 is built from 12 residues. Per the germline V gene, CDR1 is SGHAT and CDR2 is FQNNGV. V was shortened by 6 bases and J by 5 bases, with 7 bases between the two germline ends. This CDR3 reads CASSTSTGELFF. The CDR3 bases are TGTGCCAGCAGTACCTCGACCGGGGAGCTGTTTTTT.

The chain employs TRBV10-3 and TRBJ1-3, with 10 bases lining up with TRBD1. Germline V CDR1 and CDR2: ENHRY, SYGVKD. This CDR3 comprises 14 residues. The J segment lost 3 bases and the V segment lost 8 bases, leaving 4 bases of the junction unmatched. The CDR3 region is CAIRTGGIGNTIYF. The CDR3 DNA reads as TGTGCCATCCGGACAGGGGGGATTGGAAACACCATATATTTT.

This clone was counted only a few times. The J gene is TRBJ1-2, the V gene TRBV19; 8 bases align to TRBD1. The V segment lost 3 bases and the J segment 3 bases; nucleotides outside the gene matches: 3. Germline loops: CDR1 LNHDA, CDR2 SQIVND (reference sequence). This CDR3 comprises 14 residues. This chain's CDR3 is CASSIQGAYYGYTF. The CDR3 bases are TGTGCCAGTAGTATCCAGGGGGCTTACTATGGCTACACCTTC.

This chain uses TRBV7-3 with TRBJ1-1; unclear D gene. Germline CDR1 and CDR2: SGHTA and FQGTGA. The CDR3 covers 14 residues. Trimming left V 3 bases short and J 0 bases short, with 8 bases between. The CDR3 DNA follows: TGTGCCAGCAGCTTCGTACAGCTGAACACTGAAGCTTTCTTT. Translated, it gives CASSFVQLNTEAFF.

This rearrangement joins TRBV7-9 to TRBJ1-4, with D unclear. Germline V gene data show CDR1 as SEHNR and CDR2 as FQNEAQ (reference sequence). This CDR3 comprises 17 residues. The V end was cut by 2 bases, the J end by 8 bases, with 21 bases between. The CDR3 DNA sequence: TGTGCCAGCAGCTTACCTTTAACGGATACTACGAGGGAAAAACTGTTTTTT. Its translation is CASSLPLTDTTREKLFF.